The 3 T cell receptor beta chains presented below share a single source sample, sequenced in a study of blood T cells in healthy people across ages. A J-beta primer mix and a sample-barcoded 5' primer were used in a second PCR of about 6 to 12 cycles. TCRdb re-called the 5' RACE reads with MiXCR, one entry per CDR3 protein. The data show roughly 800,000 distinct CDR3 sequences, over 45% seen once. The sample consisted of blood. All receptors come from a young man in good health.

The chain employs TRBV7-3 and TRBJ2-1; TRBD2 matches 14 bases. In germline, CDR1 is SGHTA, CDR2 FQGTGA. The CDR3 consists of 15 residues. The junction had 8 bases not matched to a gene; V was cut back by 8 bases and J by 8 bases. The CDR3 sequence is CASGPGTSGSDEQFF. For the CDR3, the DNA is TGTGCCAGCGGCCCCGGGACTAGCGGGAGTGATGAGCAGTTCTTC.

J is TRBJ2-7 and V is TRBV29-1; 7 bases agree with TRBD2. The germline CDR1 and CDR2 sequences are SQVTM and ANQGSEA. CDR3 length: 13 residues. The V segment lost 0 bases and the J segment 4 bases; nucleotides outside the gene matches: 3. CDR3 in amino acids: CSVEDGGLYEQYF. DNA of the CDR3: TGCAGCGTTGAAGACGGGGGACTATACGAGCAGTACTTC.

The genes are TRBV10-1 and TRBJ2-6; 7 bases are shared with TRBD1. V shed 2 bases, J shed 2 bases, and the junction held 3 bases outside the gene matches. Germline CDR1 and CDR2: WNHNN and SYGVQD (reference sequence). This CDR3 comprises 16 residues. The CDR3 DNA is TGCGCCAGCAGTGAGGGCAGGGGGACTGGGGCCAACGTCCTGACTTTC. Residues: CASSEGRGTGANVLTF.